Reported below is one TCR beta chain. What it binds is unknown. Every participating donor gave one draw, a heparinised blood sample averaging about 116 mL. The source of the sample is a study of beta chain features in type 1 diabetes. Study-wide background: Cell yields, gender and age were comparable in patients and healthy donors. Findings and limits, study-wide: Moderately but significantly shorter TCRB CDR3s were found in Type 1 diabetes patients in all four CD4+ subsets. Highly expressing activated T cells could be over-counted with a cDNA template. Reduced insertions and increased deletions marked VDJ junctions in type 1 diabetes patients.

Isolated RNA was reverse transcribed in full, so expressed TCRB transcripts were sequenced. The data were produced by immunoSEQ multiplex PCR, yet TCRdb's version contains in-frame clones alone and is incomplete. The repertoire has 640,000 or so clones, over 10% of them found once; the top ten carry 0.022%. This CDR3 is built from 14 residues. The V and J ends lost 7 bases and 5 bases respectively, with 17 bases between them. Germline lookup yields CDR1 MNHEY and CDR2 SVGAGI. The genes are TRBV6-5 and TRBJ1-2; TRBD1 is a possible D gene (5 bases). This TCR came from a man younger than 35 with type 1 diabetes. What was sequenced was naive CD4+ T cells from blood. The CDR3 is CASTPQPGGYGYTF. The CDR3 region has the DNA TGTGCCAGCACCCCGCAGCCGGGGGGATATGGCTACACCTTC.